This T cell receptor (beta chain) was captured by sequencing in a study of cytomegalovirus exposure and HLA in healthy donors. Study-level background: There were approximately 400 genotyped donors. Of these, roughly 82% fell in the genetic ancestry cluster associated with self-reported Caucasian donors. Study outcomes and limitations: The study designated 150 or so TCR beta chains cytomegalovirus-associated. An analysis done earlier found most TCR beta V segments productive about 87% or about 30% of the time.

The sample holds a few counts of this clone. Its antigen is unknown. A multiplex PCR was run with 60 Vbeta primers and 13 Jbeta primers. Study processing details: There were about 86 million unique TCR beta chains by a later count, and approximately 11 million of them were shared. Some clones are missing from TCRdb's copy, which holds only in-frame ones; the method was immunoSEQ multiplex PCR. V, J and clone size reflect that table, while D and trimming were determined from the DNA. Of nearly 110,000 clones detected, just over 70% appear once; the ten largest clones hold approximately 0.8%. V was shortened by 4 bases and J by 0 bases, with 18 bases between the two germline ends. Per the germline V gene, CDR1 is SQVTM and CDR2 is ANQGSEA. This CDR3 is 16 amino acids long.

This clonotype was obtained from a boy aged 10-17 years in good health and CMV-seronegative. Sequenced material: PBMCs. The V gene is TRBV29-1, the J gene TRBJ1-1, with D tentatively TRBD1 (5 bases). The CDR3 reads CSVVSGGPFLNTEAFF. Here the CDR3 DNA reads TGCAGCGTTGTTTCGGGGGGTCCCTTTTTGAACACTGAAGCTTTCTTT. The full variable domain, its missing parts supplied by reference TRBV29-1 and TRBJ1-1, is SAVISQKPSRDICQRGTSLTIQCQVDSQVTMMFWYRQQPGQSLTLIATANQGSEATYESGFVIDKFPISRPNLTFSTLTVSNMSPEDSSIYLCSVVSGGPFLNTEAFFGQGTRLTVV.